The source of this T cell receptor beta chain is a study of cytomegalovirus exposure and HLA in healthy donors. General study findings and limits: In a later analysis, across HLA loci, associated TCR counts were highest for DRB1, lowest for HLA-C. TCR beta V- and J-gene trimming, according to a later analysis, was linked to a missense DCLRE1C variant. In a later analysis, most CMV-associated TCR beta chains appeared HLA-restricted.

About this clone itself: The target antigen is unknown.

This CDR3 has 15 amino acids. Germline CDR1 reads MDHEN; CDR2 reads SYDVKM. V was clipped by 4 bases and J by 1 base; unmatched bases: 7. The PCR made use of 60 Vbeta and 13 Jbeta primers. Per the authors' pipeline: Unique TCR beta chains numbered about 80 million in a later analysis, with around 11 million shared. Data came from immunoSEQ multiplex PCR; TCRdb stores just in-frame clones and leaves some out. V, J and clone size derive from that table, while D and trimming were established from the DNA sequence. The table records roughly 150,000 clones, approximately 80% of them present only once. Source material: PBMCs. This clonotype originated in a woman in her thirties or forties in good health and CMV-seronegative. V gene TRBV28 combines with J gene TRBJ2-7; 7 positions match TRBD2. CDR3 sequence reads: CASSYSGGGSYEQYF. Written as DNA, the CDR3 is TGTGCCAGCAGTTACTCGGGCGGGGGATCCTACGAGCAGTACTTC.